This T cell receptor beta chain was documented in a study of response to subunit inactivated influenza vaccine. Each CDR3 protein gets one entry after TCRdb re-called the RT-PCR reads with MiXCR. The table records just under 550,000 distinct CDR3 sequences, 20% to 25% of them present only once. The CDR3 spans 15 residues. V was cut by 5 bases and J by 5 bases, with 19 bases left in between. The same sample was also studied in work on T cells expressing NK-cell markers. In that study: As the method of synthesis, 5'RACE template switching with UMIs yielded TCR beta cDNA.

The rearrangement links TRBV12-3 or TRBV12-4 to TRBJ2-7, with a tentative D call TRBD2 (5 bases). This material consisted of CD4+ T cells sorted from PBMCs, taken 11 to 12 days after vaccination. The sequence came from a man over 45 who received an inactivated influenza vaccine. The CDR3 is CASSRAAGLRNEQYF. CDR3 DNA: TGTGCCAGCAGTCGCGCCGCCGGACTGAGAAACGAGCAGTACTTC.